The present TCR beta chain was sequenced within a study of OX40 agonist ivuxolimab in advanced cancers. Study-level information: An agonistic anti-OX40 (CD134) antibody, ivuxolimab, was used to treat the patients.

The table came from immunoSEQ multiplex PCR; TCRdb's copy has only in-frame clones and leaves some out. Seen here are fewer than 90,000 clones, 86% observed once, and the top ten hold around 0.76%. Any history of autoimmune disease or systemic immunosuppression disqualified patients. This CDR3 contains 12 residues. Germline V CDR1 and CDR2: MNHNS, SASEGT. V shed 7 bases, J shed 5 bases, and the junction held 3 bases outside the gene matches. This chain joins TRBV6-1 and TRBJ1-2; 8 bases fit TRBD1. The sample was CD4+ or CD8+ T cells sorted from blood, taken in a trial of the OX40 agonist ivuxolimab. This receptor was obtained from an adult with an advanced solid tumor such as melanoma, head and neck, liver or kidney cancer. CDR3 protein: CASNDRGYGYTF. In DNA, the CDR3 is TGTGCCAGCAATGACAGGGGATATGGCTACACCTTC.